Listed below are T cell receptor beta chains from one sample, sequenced in a study of blood T cells in healthy people across ages. Using its own MiXCR run on the 5' RACE reads, TCRdb lists one record per CDR3 protein. Among almost 800,000 distinct CDR3 sequences listed, nearly 60% were seen once. Sequencing input: blood. The receptors stem from a man aged 30-40 years in good health. Each CDR3 is given with its conserved first and last residue. A D gene is named only where the DNA matches it firmly. Size tells how often a clone was seen (once, few, many) or the class of an expanded clone, and some rows leave it out.

TRBV27	TRBJ2-7	NA	NA	TGTGCCAGCAGTATCGGGGCTGGGGACGAGCAGTACTTC	CASSIGAGDEQYF
TRBV4-2	TRBJ2-5	NA	NA	TGTGCCAGCAGCCAAGTGTTTCATGAAAGTCGGGAGACCCAGTACTTC	CASSQVFHESRETQYF
TRBV5-1	TRBJ2-7	TRBD2	NA	TGCGCCAGCATGGGTACGGGAGGGCCTGATGAGCAGTACTTC	CASMGTGGPDEQYF
TRBV4-2	TRBJ2-3	TRBD2	NA	TGTGCCAGCAGCCAAGATCTGGCGCGGGGGAGTTCCCCGGATACGCAGTATTTT	CASSQDLARGSSPDTQYF
TRBV10-3	TRBJ2-1	NA	NA	TGTGCCATCAGTGATGACAGGTACAATGAGCAGTTCTTC	CAISDDRYNEQFF
TRBV20-1	TRBJ2-5	TRBD1	NA	TGCAGTGCAAAGTCAGACGGGACAGCCCAAGAGACCCAGTACTTC	CSAKSDGTAQETQYF
TRBV6-2/TRBV6-3	TRBJ2-7	NA	few	TGTGCCAGCAGTTCGACTCAGGGCTACGAGCAGTACTTC	CASSSTQGYEQYF
TRBV28	TRBJ2-7	NA	NA	TGTGCCAGCAGTTTAGGCGGGAACGCGATTTACGAGCAGTACTTC	CASSLGGNAIYEQYF
TRBV20-1	TRBJ2-5	TRBD2	NA	TGCAGTGCTAGAGATGGAGCCGGGACTAGCCCTCAAGAGACCCAGTACTTC	CSARDGAGTSPQETQYF
TRBV13	TRBJ1-6	NA	few	TGTGCCAGCAGCTTCCGTGGACGGGATTCACCCCTCCACTTT	CASSFRGRDSPLHF
TRBV7-3	TRBJ2-7	NA	NA	TGTGCCAGCAGCTTAATCCGGGAGAATTGGGCGACATGCGAGCAGTACTTC	CASSLIRENWATCEQYF
TRBV4-2	TRBJ1-4	NA	NA	TGTGCCAGCAGCCAAGAAATGTTGGAAAAACTGTTTTTT	CASSQEMLEKLFF
TRBV20-1	TRBJ2-3	NA	NA	TGCAGTGCCGCTATCACAGATACGCAGTATTTT	CSAAITDTQYF
TRBV7-3	TRBJ2-6	NA	few	TGTGCCAGTAGGGCGGCTGGGGCCAACGTCCTGACTTTC	CASRAAGANVLTF
TRBV10-3	TRBJ2-7	NA	NA	TGTGCCATCAGTGAGACCACCTCCCGTTCCTACGAGCAGTACTTC	CAISETTSRSYEQYF
TRBV20-1	TRBJ2-7	TRBD2	NA	TGCAGTGCTAGAAGGGAAGGGCTAGCGGGAGATCGCTTCGAGCAGTACTTC	CSARREGLAGDRFEQYF
TRBV3-1	TRBJ1-2	NA	once	TGTGCCAGCAGCCAAGAGGGCCCACGACGAGCTAACTATGGCTACACCTTC	CASSQEGPRRANYGYTF
TRBV3-1	TRBJ2-5	NA	NA	TGTGCCAGCAGCCAAGGGGTAGCTGAGACCCAGTACTTC	CASSQGVAETQYF
TRBV9	TRBJ1-2	NA	few	TGTGCCAGCAGCGTAGATTCAGGGGCGAACTATGGCTACACCTTC	CASSVDSGANYGYTF
TRBV6-1	TRBJ2-7	NA	NA	TGTGCCATCCGGGACTCGAACTACGAGCAGTACTTC	CAIRDSNYEQYF
TRBV9	TRBJ2-3	TRBD1	NA	TGTGCCAGCAGCGTAGCCGCCGGACAGGGGTTAGATACGCAGTATTTT	CASSVAAGQGLDTQYF
TRBV5-1	TRBJ2-7	TRBD1	NA	TGCGCCAGCAGCCCGGACGATTACCGGGACAGGGGATGGCGGGAAAACTACGAGCAGTACTTC	CASSPDDYRDRGWRENYEQYF
TRBV25-1	TRBJ2-5	TRBD1	NA	TGTGCCAGCAGTGTACAGGGGGCGCGGGAGACCCAGTACTTC	CASSVQGARETQYF
TRBV10-3	TRBJ1-5	NA	few	TGTGCCATCAGTGATTGGGGTGATAGCAATCAGCCCCAGCATTTT	CAISDWGDSNQPQHF
TRBV11-2	TRBJ2-3	TRBD2	once	TGTGCCAGCAGCACCAGGACTAGCGGAGATACGCAGTATTTT	CASSTRTSGDTQYF
TRBV18	TRBJ1-5	TRBD1	few	TGTGCCAGCTCACCAGGACAGGTGATCAATCAGCCCCAGCATTTT	CASSPGQVINQPQHF
TRBV25-1	TRBJ1-1	NA	few	TGTGCCAGCAGTGGGCCGCTTGGGAACACTGAAGCTTTCTTT	CASSGPLGNTEAFF
TRBV11-2	TRBJ2-3	TRBD2	NA	TGTGCCAGCAGCCGCGGTACGGGGGGTCCCAGTGATACGCAGTATTTT	CASSRGTGGPSDTQYF
TRBV20-1	TRBJ2-5	NA	NA	TGCAGTGCTAGGGGGTCTAGCGTGGGGGAGACCCAGTACTTC	CSARGSSVGETQYF
TRBV4-2	TRBJ2-6	NA	NA	TGTGCCAGCAGCGAAGGGGTTGAAGGCAGCTCTGGGGCCAACGTCCTGACTTTC	CASSEGVEGSSGANVLTF
TRBV7-6	TRBJ2-7	NA	NA	TGTGCCAGCAGCTACAGGGTAGCGGACGAGCAGTACTTC	CASSYRVADEQYF